This T cell receptor beta chain was observed in a study of human T cells and chemical hapten exposure (dated by TCRdb to 2020 to 2023). In terms of the full investigation: For sensitization, 2% DPC in acetone was applied to a 2 cm by 2 cm area of upper inner arm skin. Patch testing was done on the upper back using Finn chambers containing 0.01% DPC, and results were scored after 6 days according to International Contact Dermatitis Research Group standards. The mostly female patient cohort included alopecia areata with under or over 50% scalp involvement, alopecia totalis and alopecia universalis. Peripheral blood TCR repertoire changes were tracked in vivo in alopecia patients during primary and secondary sensitization to the hapten diphenylcyclopropenone (DPC). The libraries were sequenced as a pool, and the TCR yield per sample differed mostly because of small variations in library volumes within the pool. Twenty-nine alopecia patients gave blood for TCR sequencing at one to four time points (pre-sensitization, 2, 6 and 24 weeks). Patient blood was sampled pre-sensitization (week 0) and at 2, 6 and about 24 weeks after DPC sensitization. Patients additionally received weekly therapeutic DPC doses to the scalp throughout the approximately 25-week study period. The research as a whole found: Alopecia, a presumed autoimmune disease, was present in all patients, so the immune response of the patients might differ from that of healthy individuals. Expanded TCRs formed significantly more large CDR3 similarity clusters than pre-sensitization or healthy control sets, consistent with antigen-driven responses. No change with DPC sensitization was found in the number of TCRs above 1 in 1000 frequency, and no evidence of global repertoire structure alterations was found. After repeated subsampling, changes were observed in the strength of the expansion versus patch-test correlation and in the threshold at which the correlation became significant. The number of PT1 expanded TCRs positively correlated with patch test score, significant at thresholds 8, 16 and 32 but not 4.

The library was obtained by RACE. The sequencer listed for this sample is NextSeq 500. Library preparation attached unique molecular identifiers to individual cDNA molecules for quantitative, reproducible TCR counting. Each blood RNA sample was used to sequence both TCR alpha and TCR beta chains. In the paper's pipeline: A median of around 96,000 TCRs per sample was observed, with a range of about 23,224 to 690,600. The Decombinator software suite was used to annotate the V, J and CDR3 of the TCR reads. For PS versus PT1 abundance plots, all samples were subsampled to the same number of TCRs (28,000). Expanded TCRs were defined as absent before sensitization and observed at least eight times at the 2-week time point. The public reads were reanalyzed by TCRdb: fastp trimming at Q25, MiXCR alignment, in-frame beta chains only. Identical CDR3 proteins give one entry, which carries the most common genes and DNA. TCRdb, not the authors, supplied the V and J calls. This sample gives approximately 60,000 distinct CDR3 sequences in total; approximately 10% of them show up just once. The ten largest clones add up to 2% to 3% of the sample.

Read against the paper, the sample's time point label means: patch test 3, about 24 weeks after DPC sensitization. The treatment or condition label of this sample denotes: therapeutic diphenylcyclopropenone sensitization with weekly scalp DPC. At each patch-test visit, blood was drawn before the patch test was applied. Eligible patients were aged 18 to 70, diagnosed with alopecia, deemed suitable for DPC therapy, and excluded if pregnant. Total RNA was isolated from unfractionated whole blood collected in Tempus Blood RNA tubes. This clonotype was seen ten or more times. The specificity of this receptor is unknown. Per-nucleotide qualities are absent, and no much larger clonotype sits a single base away. The TCR comes from a woman younger than 45 with alopecia areata. Some clones in this sample may be carry-over from other donors' samples. Here the sequenced sample was whole blood, taken in connection with sensitization to the hapten diphenylcyclopropenone (DPC).

The CDR3 corresponds to CASSPGGMNTEAFF. The DNA sequence is given as TGTGCCAGCTCACCAGGAGGGATGAACACTGAAGCTTTCTTT. The chain was built from TRBV18 and TRBJ1-1; a confident D gene designation cannot be given. Per the germline V gene, KGHSH is the CDR1 and LQKENI is the CDR2. Including the terminal cysteine and phenylalanine, the CDR3 comprises 14 residues. The read is trimmed to its CDR3 DNA, 42 bases read in frame from base 1. Trimming takes 2 bases from V and 0 bases from J, and the germline ends sit 7 bases apart.